Below, 26 T cell receptor beta chains from the same sample are listed, as sequenced in a study of cytomegalovirus exposure and HLA in healthy donors. Primers for the PCR totalled 60 Vbeta and 13 Jbeta. Generated by immunoSEQ multiplex PCR, the TCRdb table keeps only in-frame clones and is missing some. The sample consists of under 150,000 clones, 8% to 10% of them appearing once. Sequenced: PBMCs. These TCRs come from a man aged 30 to 39 in good health and CMV-seronegative.

V and J are TRBV28 and TRBJ1-5, with 9 bases identical to TRBD1. Germline CDR1 reads MDHEN; CDR2 reads SYDVKM. The V and J ends lost 8 bases and 2 bases, in that order; junction bases with no gene match: 10. The CDR3 consists of 16 residues. DNA of the CDR3: TGTGCCAGCGGGGACAGGGAAGGTCGGGGCAATCAGCCCCAGCATTTT. The encoded protein is CASGDREGRGNQPQHF.

The table lists this clone with a few counts. The rearrangement joins TRBV30 to TRBJ2-2, with 10 nucleotides matching TRBD2. The CDR3 sequence is 16 residues long. V was pared by 2 bases and J by 7 bases, with 10 bases of the junction left unmatched. CDR1 is GTSNPN, CDR2 SVGIG, per germline (reference sequence). The CDR3, as DNA: TGTGCCTGGAGTTCGGATAGCAGCGGGAGGGGCGGGGAGCTGTTTTTT. Amino acids: CAWSSDSSGRGGELFF.

This clone was detected ten times or more. The chain combines TRBV6-1 with TRBJ2-6; D not resolved. Germline CDR1 is MNHNS and CDR2 is SASEGT. The CDR3 covers 14 residues. Trimming stripped 4 bases from V and 0 bases from J, with 4 bases between. The CDR3 spells CASSGLSGANVLTF. CDR3 bases: TGTGCCAGCAGTGGACTCTCTGGGGCCAACGTCCTGACTTTC.

The chain has TRBV19 and TRBJ2-6, with a tentative D call TRBD2 (5 bases). The CDR3 runs 16 residues. Deletions cut 7 bases from V and 0 bases from J, with 13 bases between. Germline assignment: CDR1 LNHDA and CDR2 SQIVND (reference sequence). CDR3 region: CASTAVGSSGANVLTF. The DNA for the CDR3 is TGTGCCAGTACCGCGGTAGGGAGCTCTGGGGCCAACGTCCTGACTTTC.

CDR3 loop: CASKGGDRGTEAFF. CDR3 DNA sequence: TGTGCTTCCAAGGGCGGGGACAGGGGCACTGAAGCTTTCTTT. The chain couples TRBV6-5 to TRBJ1-1; TRBD1 matches 10 bases. The CDR3 consists of 14 residues. Germline-derived CDR1 and CDR2 are MNHEY and SVGAGI.

The chain uses TRBV9 and TRBJ2-1; weak D call: TRBD1 (6 bases). Between the trimmed V and J ends, which lost 0 bases and 7 bases, there was a span of 17 bases. The germline CDR1 and CDR2 sequences are SGDLS and YYNGEE. CDR3 length equals 16 residues. CDR3 in amino acids: CASSVVGTGTINEQFF. CDR3 in DNA: TGTGCCAGCAGCGTAGTAGGGACCGGGACAATAAATGAGCAGTTCTTC.

In its sample, this clone was seen a few times. The genes are TRBV9 and TRBJ1-6; 7 nucleotides line up with TRBD1. The CDR3 extends over 16 amino acids. Per germline, CDR1 SGDLS and CDR2 YYNGEE. Unmatched junction bases numbered 9, after V lost 4 bases and J lost 5 bases. The CDR3 loop reads CASSLAGGQHNSPLHF. CDR3 sequence (DNA): TGTGCCAGCAGCCTAGCTGGGGGACAGCATAATTCACCCCTCCACTTT.

V and J are TRBV27 and TRBJ2-7, with a tentative D call TRBD1 (5 bases). Germline V gives CDR1 MNHEY, CDR2 SMNVEV (reference sequence). The V gene lost 2 bases and the J gene lost 7 bases, with 15 bases spanning the gap. The length of the CDR3 is 14 residues. CDR3 sequence (DNA): TGTGCCAGCAGTTTAGGGGCAGGCCCCGGGGAGCAGTACTTC. Amino acids: CASSLGAGPGEQYF.

The V and J genes are TRBV18 and TRBJ2-1; 15 bases fit TRBD2. This CDR3 has 15 amino acids. Unmatched junction bases numbered 2, after V lost 4 bases and J lost 7 bases. CDR1 is KGHSH, CDR2 LQKENI, per germline. CDR3 coding DNA: TGTGCCAGCTCACTCGGGACTAGCGGGAGGAATGAGCAGTTCTTC. Translation: CASSLGTSGRNEQFF.

The chain uses TRBV7-2 and TRBJ2-1; maybe TRBD1 (5 bases). V lost 4 bases and J lost 4, with 14 bases in between. The CDR3 runs 15 residues. Germline assignment: CDR1 SGHTA and CDR2 FQGNSA. The CDR3 DNA reads TGTGCCAGCAGCTCGACCCGACAGCCTTACAATGAGCAGTTCTTC. As protein: CASSSTRQPYNEQFF.

The sample holds a few counts of this clone. The chain couples TRBV6-5 to TRBJ1-1, with D hard to call. Germline V gene sequence: CDR1 MNHEY, CDR2 SVGAGI. Trimming took 0 bases from V and 1 from J, leaving 6 bases between them. This CDR3 has 14 amino acids. The CDR3 protein is CASSYSMANTEAFF. For the CDR3, the DNA is TGTGCCAGCAGTTACTCGATGGCGAACACTGAAGCTTTCTTT.

This chain uses TRBV4-2 with TRBJ2-5; TRBD2 matches 7 bases. The J call may be faulty, since TRBJ2-7 better matches the DNA end. The CDR3 spans 16 residues. From germline, CDR1 is LGHNA and CDR2 YNFKEQ. In DNA, the CDR3 is TGTGCCAGCAGCCAAGAAGGGGAGGGGACCGTCTACGAGCAGTACTTC. This sequence encodes CASSQEGEGTVYEQYF.

This clone was observed a handful of times. The chain combines TRBV19 with TRBJ1-1; D is undetermined. The CDR3 has 13 amino acids. Germline assignment: CDR1 LNHDA and CDR2 SQIVND (reference sequence). V was trimmed by 10 bases and J by 0 bases, leaving 12 bases between them. The CDR3 sequence: CATRDQVNTEAFF. CDR3 DNA sequence: TGTGCCACCCGAGACCAGGTGAACACTGAAGCTTTCTTT.

There are a few counts of this clone. V is TRBV4-3 and J is TRBJ2-3, with D possibly TRBD2 on 5 matching bases. The CDR3 extends over 13 amino acids. Germline V gene sequence: CDR1 LGHNA, CDR2 YSLEER. The V end lost 1 base, the J end lost 6 bases, and 8 bases lay between the germline ends. The chain's CDR3 is CASSQGRSDTQYF. The CDR3, as DNA: TGCGCCAGCAGCCAAGGGAGGTCGGATACGCAGTATTTT.

This clone showed up just a few times. The rearrangement joins TRBV5-1 to TRBJ1-1; TRBD1 agrees at 9 bases. The V gene end was trimmed by 5 bases and the J gene end by 4 bases; junction bases not matched to a gene: 9. This CDR3 contains 15 residues. Germline V gives CDR1 SGHRS, CDR2 YFSETQ. Here the CDR3 reads CASRFTGTGSTEAFF. Written as DNA, the CDR3 is TGCGCCAGCAGATTTACCGGGACAGGGAGCACTGAAGCTTTCTTT.

The V and J genes are TRBV5-1 and TRBJ2-5; no clear D gene. CDR1 and CDR2 (germline): SGHRS, YFSETQ. CDR3 size: 11 residues. V was cut by 7 bases and J by 2 bases, with 6 bases left in between. CDR3 coding DNA: TGCGCCAGCCGAGAACAAGAGACCCAGTACTTC. Its translation: CASREQETQYF.

This clone was detected only a few times. J is TRBJ1-6 and V is TRBV7-9; D might be TRBD1 (5 bases). The CDR3 sequence is 13 residues long. Germline V gives CDR1 SEHNR, CDR2 FQNEAQ (reference sequence). V was shortened by 4 bases and J by 9 bases, with 10 bases between the two germline ends. CDR3 DNA: TGTGCCAGCAGCTCAGGGCCCCGTTCACCCCTCCACTTT. Translated, it gives CASSSGPRSPLHF.

This chain uses TRBV7-9 with TRBJ1-2, with a tentative D call TRBD1 (6 bases). Looked up from germline, CDR1 is SEHNR and CDR2 is FQNEAQ (reference sequence). There are 13 residues in the CDR3. V dropped 5 bases and J dropped 8 bases, with 15 bases sitting between them. In nucleotides, the CDR3 is TGTGCCAGCAGCCCCCGGGGGGGGCTAGGCTACACCTTC. This translates into CASSPRGGLGYTF.

This clone was detected a few times. The chain links TRBV27 to TRBJ1-1; a possible D gene is TRBD1 (6 bases). Germline V gene data show CDR1 as MNHEY and CDR2 as SMNVEV (reference sequence). CDR3 length: 13 amino acids. The V end lost 6 bases, the J end lost 4 bases, and 12 bases lay between the germline ends. The CDR3 protein is CASRKQGFTEAFF. The CDR3 DNA reads TGTGCCAGCAGAAAACAGGGTTTCACTGAAGCTTTCTTT.

The count of this clone is one. The V and J genes are TRBV27 and TRBJ2-7; maybe TRBD2 (5 bases). The germline gives CDR1 MNHEY, CDR2 SMNVEV (reference sequence). Trimming took 3 bases from V and 1 from J, leaving 10 bases between them. The CDR3 has 14 amino acids. The CDR3 reads CASSFIGLSYEQYF. In DNA, the CDR3 is TGTGCCAGCAGTTTCATAGGACTTTCCTACGAGCAGTACTTC.

This clone has just a few counts. V is TRBV9 and J is TRBJ2-1; the D is unclear. CDR1 and CDR2 from the germline V gene are SGDLS and YYNGEE. The length of the CDR3 is 11 residues. Trimming stripped 3 bases from V and 8 bases from J, with 6 bases between. In nucleotides, the CDR3 is TGTGCCAGCAGCGCAAGCCATGAGCAGTTCTTC. Translated, it gives CASSASHEQFF.

This chain joins TRBV7-2 and TRBJ2-7; D may be TRBD1 (6 bases). The CDR3 loop spans 14 amino acids. V was trimmed by 3 bases and J by 5 bases, leaving 14 bases between them. Germline V gives CDR1 SGHTA, CDR2 FQGNSA. The CDR3 region is CASSLAHRAHEQYF. The CDR3 DNA reads TGTGCCAGCAGCTTGGCCCACAGGGCCCACGAGCAGTACTTC.

The J gene is TRBJ1-4, the V gene TRBV25-1, with TRBD1 matching 7 bases. The V gene's germline CDR1 is MGHDK and CDR2 SYGVNS. The CDR3 length is 18 residues. Germline trimming cut 0 bases from V and 8 bases from J; bases unmatched to any gene: 15. The CDR3 DNA sequence: TGTGCCAGCAGTGAATATGAGGAGGGGGCCTTGGGGAGGGAAAAACTGTTTTTT. It encodes CASSEYEEGALGREKLFF. Drawing the rest from reference TRBV25-1 and TRBJ1-4, the complete variable domain is EADIYQTPRYLVIGTGKKITLECSQTMGHDKMYWYQQDPGMELHLIHYSYGVNSTEKGDLSSESTVSRIRTEHFPLTLESARPSHTSQYLCASSEYEEGALGREKLFFGSGTQLSVL.

This clone has only a few counts. The chain carries TRBV28 and TRBJ2-4; the D gene is possibly TRBD2 (7 bases). V dropped 8 bases and J dropped 3 bases, with 14 bases sitting between them. Germline V CDR1 and CDR2: MDHEN, SYDVKM. This CDR3 comprises 14 residues. This chain's CDR3 is CASHGGPVKNIQYF. The CDR3 region has the DNA TGTGCCAGCCACGGGGGGCCGGTCAAAAACATTCAGTACTTC.

The rearrangement joins TRBV30 to TRBJ2-5, with 7 bases that match TRBD2. TRBJ2-7 explains the end of the DNA better; the J call may be wrong. CDR3 length: 12 amino acids. The germline gives CDR1 GTSNPN, CDR2 SVGIG (reference sequence). Here the CDR3 reads CAWRGLVGEQYF. CDR3 nucleotide sequence: TGTGCCTGGAGAGGACTAGTTGGCGAGCAGTACTTC.

This clone was picked up a small number of times. V and J are TRBV6-1 and TRBJ2-7; D unclear. Trimming removed 2 bases at V and 2 bases at J, with 13 bases between. The length of the CDR3 is 15 residues. Germline V gene sequence: CDR1 MNHNS, CDR2 SASEGT. Here the CDR3 DNA reads TGTGCCAGCAGTGAACAACAGTACTCCACCTACGAGCAGTACTTC. It is translated as CASSEQQYSTYEQYF.